This entry describes one T cell receptor beta chain. The table came from immunoSEQ multiplex PCR; TCRdb's copy has only in-frame clones and leaves some out. The table includes 700,000 to 750,000 clones, 80% to 90% detected once. The data were taken from a study of shared T cell receptors in the human thymus. Deletions cut 0 bases from V and 5 bases from J, with 20 bases between. Germline-derived CDR1 and CDR2 are LNHNV and YYDKDF (reference sequence). This CDR3 is 18 amino acids long. Another study also made use of these data, one on human thymus T cells. That source reports: Among the donors, all were healthy Finnish infants having corrective surgery for congenital heart defects. Resections that were taken during corrective heart surgery supplied the thymus tissue.

The material sequenced was thymocytes. The receptor's source is a girl under two years old with a congenital heart defect. The rearrangement uses TRBV15 and TRBJ2-1; D perhaps matches TRBD1 (5 bases). For the CDR3, the DNA is TGTGCCACCAGCAGAGATACCACCTCCCACGGCAGGGACAATGAGCAGTTCTTC. Its protein product is CATSRDTTSHGRDNEQFF.